Each of the 14 T cell receptor beta chains below was sequenced from the same sample in a study of T and B cells in COVID-19 patients. TRB was amplified from around 250-500 ng of blood genomic DNA. TRB rearrangements were amplified by multiplex PCR with BIOMED2 TRB-A/B primers. TCRdb reprocessed the multiplex PCR reads with MiXCR, giving one entry per CDR3 protein. The sample lists 7,000 to 9,000 distinct CDR3 sequences; 30% to 45% were seen once. Sequencing was performed on blood. The receptors stem from a human donor with active COVID-19.

A few counts support this clonotype. J is TRBJ2-7 and V is TRBV5-6; tentatively, D is TRBD2 (5 bases). V lost 4 bases and J 6 bases, leaving 17 bases between the germline ends. The CDR3 is 14 residues long. Germline V gene sequence: CDR1 SGHDT, CDR2 YYEEEE. CDR3 sequence: CASSLGLVLAEQYF. CDR3 DNA: TGTGCCAGCAGCCTCGGACTGGTTTTAGCCGAGCAGTACTTC.

This clonotype was seen a handful of times. V usage is TRBV15 and J usage is TRBJ1-2; tentatively, D is TRBD1 (6 bases). Germline CDR1 LNHNV, CDR2 YYDKDF (reference sequence). With 0 bases removed from V and 8 bases from J, the gap between germline ends came to 16 bases. The CDR3 is made up of 15 amino acids. CDR3 protein: CATSRDLGQVFGYTF. CDR3 DNA: TGTGCCACCAGCAGAGACTTGGGACAAGTATTCGGCTACACCTTC.

The rearrangement links TRBV27 to TRBJ1-4; 8 bases agree with TRBD1. This CDR3 is built from 17 residues. The junction had 8 bases not matched to a gene; V was cut back by 2 bases and J by 3 bases. Germline V gene data show CDR1 as MNHEY and CDR2 as SMNVEV (reference sequence). The CDR3 here is CASSLKKRQGSNEKLFF. CDR3 sequence (DNA): TGTGCCAGCAGTTTAAAGAAAAGACAGGGGTCTAATGAAAAACTGTTTTTT.

This clonotype was counted between two and nine times. The chain recombines TRBV11-1 with TRBJ1-2; D is unclear. The ends were cut back, 5 bases at V and 3 bases at J, with 10 bases in the middle. The CDR3 runs to 13 residues. Germline V gene sequence: CDR1 SGHAT, CDR2 FQDESV (reference sequence). DNA for the CDR3: TGTGCCAGCAGCGCGGACGCCTACTATGGCTACACCTTC. The encoded protein is CASSADAYYGYTF.

This clonotype was recorded a few times. This chain links TRBV6-5 with TRBJ1-4; 8 bases fit TRBD1. J was trimmed by 8 bases and V by 5 bases; bases with no gene match: 1. CDR3 length: 12 amino acids. Germline assignment: CDR1 MNHEY and CDR2 SVGAGI. The CDR3 here is CASSTGGEKLFF. CDR3 bases: TGTGCCAGCAGTACAGGGGGAGAAAAACTGTTTTTT.

The V gene is TRBV19, the J gene TRBJ2-3, with TRBD2 identical over 9 bases. In germline, CDR1 is LNHDA, CDR2 SQIVND (reference sequence). V gave up 1 base and J gave up 5 bases; unmatched junction bases: 10. This CDR3 has 17 residues. The CDR3 spells CASSIAKMAGGVDTQYF. In nucleotides, the CDR3 is TGTGCCAGTAGTATAGCGAAAATGGCGGGAGGGGTAGATACGCAGTATTTT.

There are a few counts of this clonotype. One junction end disagrees with the germline gene, perhaps due to a read error. CDR3 sequence (DNA): TGTGCCAGCAGCCCTGCGGGACTAGCGAACGAGCAGTACTTC. Translated, it gives CASSPAGLANEQYF. The chain recombines TRBV5-1 with TRBJ2-7; 10 bases are shared with TRBD2. Per germline, CDR1 SGHRS and CDR2 YFSETQ. This CDR3 spans 14 amino acids.

This clonotype was picked up one time. CDR3 sequence reads: CSVVGGNTEAFF. In nucleotides, the CDR3 is TGCAGCGTTGTGGGGGGGAACACTGAAGCTTTCTTT. The genes are TRBV29-1 and TRBJ1-1; D is perhaps TRBD1 (5 bases). The germline gives CDR1 SQVTM, CDR2 ANQGSEA. The CDR3 length is 12 residues. Deletions cut 4 bases from V and 1 base from J, with 7 bases between. The complete variable domain, with remaining parts taken from reference TRBV29-1 and TRBJ1-1, reads SAVISQKPSRDICQRGTSLTIQCQVDSQVTMMFWYRQQPGQSLTLIATANQGSEATYESGFVIDKFPISRPNLTFSTLTVSNMSPEDSSIYLCSVVGGNTEAFFGQGTRLTVV.

The chain uses TRBV6-5 and TRBJ1-2; 7 bases agree with TRBD1. This CDR3 has 12 amino acids. From germline, CDR1 is MNHEY and CDR2 SVGAGI. V lost 7 bases and J lost 6; bases outside the gene matches: 5. CDR3: CASTQGLHGYTF. The CDR3 nucleotides are TGTGCCAGCACACAGGGGCTCCATGGCTACACCTTC.

This clonotype showed up just a few times. J is TRBJ1-1 and V is TRBV11-3; 9 bases are shared with TRBD1. Germline V gene data show CDR1 as SGHNT and CDR2 as YENEEA. Unmatched junction bases numbered 4, after V lost 3 bases and J lost 5 bases. This CDR3 spans 14 amino acids. CDR3 sequence reads: CASSLLTGGTEAFF. The CDR3 DNA sequence: TGTGCCAGCAGCTTGTTGACAGGGGGGACTGAAGCTTTCTTT.

This clonotype was seen more than once but under ten times. The gene calls are TRBV29-1 and TRBJ1-5; no reliable D call. Germline V gene sequence: CDR1 SQVTM, CDR2 ANQGSEA. This CDR3 comprises 13 residues. With 7 bases removed from V and 7 bases from J, the gap between germline ends came to 17 bases. CDR3 nucleotides: TGCAGCGCCGCAACGGGTACGGGGCAGCCCCAGCATTTT. As protein: CSAATGTGQPQHF.

The chain employs TRBV6-5 and TRBJ2-3; weak D call: TRBD2 (6 bases). The CDR3 consists of 13 residues. Per the germline V gene, CDR1 is MNHEY and CDR2 is SVGAGI. The V and J ends lost 7 bases and 1 base respectively, with 9 bases between them. In nucleotides, the CDR3 is TGTGCCAGCATAGGGACTGGCACAGATACGCAGTATTTT. Residues: CASIGTGTDTQYF.

This clonotype was counted a single time. The chain is built from TRBV20-1 and TRBJ2-1; D uncertain. The CDR3 is 11 residues long. Germline CDR1 reads DFQATT; CDR2 reads SNEGSKA (reference sequence). The V gene lost 5 bases and the J gene lost 7 bases, with 9 bases spanning the gap. Here the CDR3 DNA reads TGCAGTGCTCCCCTGGGGAATGAGCAGTTCTTC. Residues: CSAPLGNEQFF.

The table lists this clonotype with a few counts. The CDR3 DNA reads as TGTGCCAGCAGCAATTTAGCGGGAGGGCCAGATACGCAGTATTTT. Residues: CASSNLAGGPDTQYF. The chain couples TRBV5-6 to TRBJ2-3; 11 bases are a match to TRBD2. V shed 4 bases, J shed 4 bases, and the junction held 5 bases outside the gene matches. Germline CDR1 SGHDT, CDR2 YYEEEE. The CDR3 extends over 15 amino acids.